These T cell receptor beta chains were read from a single sample in a study of blood T cell repertoires in COVID-19. The table came from immunoSEQ multiplex PCR; TCRdb's copy has only in-frame clones and leaves some out. The sample shows under 500,000 clones, roughly nine tenths of them seen only once. The sequencing sample was made of PBMCs or T cells enriched from blood (not recorded which). The receptors were gathered from a woman aged 18-29 years with acute COVID-19. Both conserved end residues are part of each CDR3. A D gene is named only where the DNA matches it firmly. Clone size, where shown, is once, few, many, or a class for clones that have expanded.

clone_size d_call j_call v_call cdr3_nt cdr3_aa
- - TRBJ2-7 TRBV6-6 TGTGCCAGCAGTCCGAGGGGAACAGGGGAGCAGTACTTC CASSPRGTGEQYF
- TRBD1 TRBJ1-5 TRBV24-1 TGTGCCACCAGTGAATCGGGACAGGGTGGTGGTCAGCCCCAGCATTTT CATSESGQGGGQPQHF
once - TRBJ1-2 TRBV5-3 TGTGCCAGAAGCTTAGGGCAGGGGCCCTATGGCTACACCTTC CARSLGQGPYGYTF
- - TRBJ1-2 TRBV6-5 TGTGCCAGCAAGGACCCCCAACGGGGCTATGGCTACACCTTC CASKDPQRGYGYTF
- - TRBJ1-5 TRBV10-3 TGTGCCATCAGTGAACAGGGATCCTCCAATCAGCCCCAGCATTTT CAISEQGSSNQPQHF
- - TRBJ2-6 TRBV6-2/TRBV6-3 TGTGCCAGCAGTTATGGTCGACAGTTCTCTGGGGCCAACGTCCTGACTTTC CASSYGRQFSGANVLTF
- - TRBJ1-4 TRBV19 TGTGCCAGTAGTTGGCGGGGGGCGAGGGAAAAACTGTTTTTT CASSWRGAREKLFF
- TRBD2 TRBJ2-5 TRBV9 TGTGCCAGCAGCGTGAGTCGGTGGGTTCCTCGACTAGCGGGTCAGGGCCCCCAAGAGACCCAGTACTTC CASSVSRWVPRLAGQGPQETQYF
- - TRBJ1-1 TRBV18 TGTGCCAGCTCACCCAACGAACACAACACTGAAGCTTTCTTT CASSPNEHNTEAFF
- TRBD2 TRBJ2-1 TRBV7-2 TGTGCCAGCAGCTTAGTGCGGGAGGGGGGCAATGAGCAGTTCTTC CASSLVREGGNEQFF
- TRBD1 TRBJ1-2 TRBV7-2 TGTGCCAGCAGCGCGCAGGGGGTCGCGGGCTACACCTTC CASSAQGVAGYTF
- - TRBJ2-7 TRBV28 TGTGCCAGCAGTTTAAGAGGGAGCGAGCAGTACTTC CASSLRGSEQYF
- - TRBJ2-3 TRBV28 TGTGCCAGCAGTTTAGCGGGGGCGGGAAGCACAGATACGCAGTATTTT CASSLAGAGSTDTQYF
- TRBD1 TRBJ1-4 TRBV6-5 TGTGCCAGCAACAGGGGAAGGGAAAAACTGTTTTTT CASNRGREKLFF
- TRBD1 TRBJ2-2 TRBV19 TGTGCCAGTAGTATAGGCGGACAGGGTAGGCACACCGGGGAGCTGTTTTTT CASSIGGQGRHTGELFF
- - TRBJ1-3 TRBV18 TGTGCCAGCTCACCACCCACAGGATTGACTGGAAACACCATATATTTT CASSPPTGLTGNTIYF
- TRBD1 TRBJ2-7 TRBV28 TGTGCCAGCAGTTTTGACCGGGACAGGTCATACGAGCAGTACTTC CASSFDRDRSYEQYF
- - TRBJ2-6 TRBV30 TGTGCCTGGAGTGTAAGGGGCGCTGGGGCCAACGTCCTGACTTTC CAWSVRGAGANVLTF
- - TRBJ2-7 TRBV4-3 TGCGCCAGCAGCCAAGATGTACCCGCGAAGTCAGAGCAGTACTTC CASSQDVPAKSEQYF
- TRBD1 TRBJ2-3 TRBV4-3 TGCGCCAGCAGCCAAGAGGACAGGGCAGGCACAGATACGCAGTATTTT CASSQEDRAGTDTQYF
- - TRBJ1-1 TRBV28 TGTGCCAGCAGAATTAGGGGTGGGGCTTTCTTT CASRIRGGAFF
- TRBD2 TRBJ2-1 TRBV11-3 TGTGCCAGCAGCTTGTCTAGCGGGAGTAACAATGAGCAGTTCTTC CASSLSSGSNNEQFF
once - TRBJ1-3 TRBV20-1 TGCAGTGCTAGTATTGTTGATCACGGAGGCGTCCGGAACACCATATATTTT CSASIVDHGGVRNTIYF
- - TRBJ2-1 TRBV7-8 TGTGCCAGCAGCTCAAAACCACTTAAGAACAGGGCGTCCTCCTACAATGAGCAGTTCTTC CASSSKPLKNRASSYNEQFF
- - TRBJ1-1 TRBV9 TGTGCCAGCAGTCCCGGGGGTAATACTGAAGCTTTCTTT CASSPGGNTEAFF
- - TRBJ2-1 TRBV3-1/TRBV3-2 TGTGCCAGCAGCCGAGGGTACAATGAGCAGTTCTTC CASSRGYNEQFF
- TRBD1 TRBJ1-4 TRBV9 TGTGCCAGCAGCCCCAGGGGGGCGACTAATGAAAAACTGTTTTTT CASSPRGATNEKLFF
once - TRBJ2-2 TRBV18 TGTGCCAGCTCACCATTGGGGCATCCGAACACCGGGGAGCTGTTTTTT CASSPLGHPNTGELFF
- - TRBJ1-5 TRBV2 TGTGCCAGCCACGGGAAAGCATATAGCAATCAGCCCCAGCATTTT CASHGKAYSNQPQHF
- - TRBJ1-1 TRBV11-2 TGTGCCAGCAGCTTAAACCCGGGGAGGAGCACTGAAGCTTTCTTT CASSLNPGRSTEAFF
once TRBD2 TRBJ2-1 TRBV27 TGTGCCAGCAGTTTATGGCGCCGGGAGGGATACAATGAGCAGTTCTTC CASSLWRREGYNEQFF
- - TRBJ1-2 TRBV10-3 TGTGCCATCAGTGAAGGCGAGCGTAACTATGGCTACACCTTC CAISEGERNYGYTF
once TRBD2 TRBJ2-7 TRBV5-4 TGTGCCAGCAGCTTTGGGAGAAGCGGGAGGGTCTCCTACGAGCAGTACTTC CASSFGRSGRVSYEQYF
- - TRBJ2-7 TRBV27 TGTGCCAGCAGTACAAGCGGTAACTCCTACGAGCAGTACTTC CASSTSGNSYEQYF
- TRBD1 TRBJ2-1 TRBV2 TGTGCCAGCAGAGGACCGGGACAGGGGTACAATGAGCAGTTCTTC CASRGPGQGYNEQFF
- - TRBJ2-1 TRBV9 TGTGCCAGCAGCGTAGATGTTACGGCCTACAATGAGCAGTTCTTC CASSVDVTAYNEQFF
- TRBD2 TRBJ2-1 TRBV30 TGTGCCTGGAGTACCGGACTAGCGGGAGAGTCTGAGCAGTTCTTC CAWSTGLAGESEQFF
- TRBD2 TRBJ2-3 TRBV7-9 TGTGCCAGCAGCTCCCGTGTTAGCGGGGGGGCCGCGACGCAGTATTTT CASSSRVSGGAATQYF
- TRBD1 TRBJ1-1 TRBV4-2 TGTGCCAGCAGCCAGAACCGGGACAGGGTGACTGAAGCTTTCTTT CASSQNRDRVTEAFF
- TRBD1 TRBJ2-6 TRBV19 TGTGCCAGTAGTAGACAGGGAGCTGGGGCCAACGTCCTGACTTTC CASSRQGAGANVLTF
- TRBD1 TRBJ1-1 TRBV19 TGTGCCAGTAGTATAGATCTCGGACAGGGTCCTTTCGGCCATGAAGCTTTCTTT CASSIDLGQGPFGHEAFF
- TRBD1 TRBJ1-5 TRBV6-5 TGTGCCAGCAGTTCGACAGGGGGCGGTCAGCCCCAGCATTTT CASSSTGGGQPQHF
- TRBD1 TRBJ2-7 TRBV11-2 TGTGCCAGCTCCCCGGGACAGGGGACCTACGAGCAGTACTTC CASSPGQGTYEQYF
- - TRBJ1-6 TRBV30 TGTGCCTGGAGTGTGGTGGGGGCATCACCCCTCCACTTT CAWSVVGASPLHF
once TRBD2 TRBJ2-7 TRBV3-1/TRBV3-2 TGTGCCAGCAGGAGGGATTTCAGCGGGAGGACCTACGAGCAGTACTTC CASRRDFSGRTYEQYF
- - TRBJ1-6 TRBV5-1 TGCGCCAGCGCTACACAGGGTGAATCACCCCTCCACTTT CASATQGESPLHF
- - TRBJ1-3 TRBV30 TGTGCCTGGAGTCTAAGGGGCTCTGGAAACACCATATATTTT CAWSLRGSGNTIYF
- TRBD1 TRBJ2-4 TRBV19 TGTGCCAGTAGGCCCTCTGCCGGGACAGGGGCGGACATTCAGTACTTC CASRPSAGTGADIQYF
once - TRBJ1-1 TRBV9 TGTGCCAGCAGCCCAGATACGATGTCGGGCACTGAAGCTTTCTTT CASSPDTMSGTEAFF
- - TRBJ2-1 TRBV25-1 TGTGCCAGGAATAGCGGCCCAACCGGGCACAATGAGCAGTTCTTC CARNSGPTGHNEQFF
once - TRBJ2-4 TRBV19 TGTGCCAGTAGTATATCCCCCATAAACATTCAGTACTTC CASSISPINIQYF
- TRBD1 TRBJ2-1 TRBV4-3 TGCGCCAGCAGCCCCGCTCGAGGGGGCGTGCATGAGCAGTTCTTC CASSPARGGVHEQFF